The T cell receptor beta chain under discussion was sequenced for a study of cytomegalovirus exposure and HLA in healthy donors (dated 2017 in TCRdb). About the investigation overall: According to a later analysis, the 120 validation repertoires were produced on the same platform as the 666 repertoires of the first cohort. The study was designed to test whether signatures of past pathogen exposure could be identified by cataloging public T cell receptors. Along with the approximately 600-subject first cohort, a separate validation cohort of over 90 different subjects was used. To predict cytomegalovirus infection status, the study combined high-throughput TCR immunosequencing, statistical association of individual TCRs with disease status, and machine learning. Broad study findings and their caveats: Three of the identified cytomegalovirus-associated TCR beta chains were confirmed in vitro to be specific for cytomegalovirus antigens. The authors suggested that the approach could potentially be generalized to other disease states and immunological phenotypes. Subsequent analysis determined that TCRs grouped into clusters in the first cohort also showed a tendency toward co-occurrence across the approximately 110 validation repertoires, and about 94% of cluster scores exceeded 0. The validation cohort had no HLA typing available for a later analysis, so co-occurrence within that cohort was assessed over all 120 or so repertoires. Most TCR sequences were seen in very few donors, while some public TCRs were found in many individuals. The classifier was reported to diagnose cytomegalovirus status with high specificity and sensitivity in both the original cohort and the validation cohort. In the study, some 160 TCR beta chains were listed as associated with cytomegalovirus.

Receptors were amplified or captured by the immunoSEQ multiplex PCR assay. In the original analysis: To diagnose cytomegalovirus status from the catalog of TCR beta chain sequences, a statistical classification framework was built. TCRdb provides this immuneACCESS table in a form limited to in-frame rearrangements. Some clones are lacking; in checked studies, under half of them reflect an unresolved V gene, and why the rest are absent is not known. V and J calls and clone size are given by that table; D and trimming were obtained from the DNA. The table for this sample lists around 150,000 clones; around four fifths of them were counted only once. 25% to 30% of the sample comes from the top ten. Details on this clone: No cognate antigen has been identified for it. Within one base of it there is no much larger clone, and no base qualities were kept.

CDR1 and CDR2 were assigned from the germline V gene as MGHDK and SYGVNS. Germline trimming amounts to 2 bases on V and 5 bases on J, with 9 as the count of junction bases outside the gene matches. The CDR3 goes from the cysteine to the phenylalanine over 16 residues. The CDR3 DNA has 48 bases and is translated from base 1. Donors formed part of the validation cohort, which comprised approximately 130 subjects and was distinct from the first cohort of 550 to 850 subjects. The TCR sequence derives from a man aged 25-45 years in good health and CMV-seropositive. Sequencing was performed on PBMCs. Recombination connected TRBV25-1 to TRBJ1-2, and 9 bases in between align with TRBD1. The CDR3 sequence is CASSETGGLSPYGYTF. In nucleotides, the sequence is TGTGCCAGCAGTGAAACAGGGGGCCTTTCCCCTTATGGCTACACCTTC.